This T cell receptor (beta chain) appears in the sequencing data of a study of CD8 T cells in Susac syndrome. Study-wide background: Sequencing included Susac syndrome patients, five or six of them with active disease and under 10 in remission. Blood was drawn from patients with Susac syndrome. At that point, they were therapy-naive, on corticosteroids, or on intravenous immunoglobulin alone.

Random hexamers primed reverse transcription of roughly 0.5 to 1 ug RNA. Amplification of TCR beta CDR3 by immunoSEQ multiplex PCR spanned 54 Vbeta and 13 Jbeta. Each CDR3 protein is one row after TCRdb ran MiXCR on the immunoSEQ multiplex PCR reads. The repertoire includes about 130,000 distinct CDR3 sequences, approximately 95% of them detected once, and approximately 0.17% sits in the top ten. Sequencing of TCR beta was performed on blood CD8+ T cells and on blood CD4+ T cells. The germline V and J ends were trimmed by 6 bases and 5 bases, with 16 bases remaining between them. The V gene's germline CDR1 is MNHNS and CDR2 SASEGT. The CDR3 extends over 14 amino acids.

The chain joins TRBV6-1 to TRBJ2-5; possible D gene TRBD2, 5 bases. The source is a human donor with Susac syndrome. The sequenced sample consisted of CD8+ T cells from PBMCs. CDR3 loop: CASSPWTGSETQYF. DNA of the CDR3: TGTGCCAGCAGCCCTTGGACGGGGAGTGAGACCCAGTACTTC.